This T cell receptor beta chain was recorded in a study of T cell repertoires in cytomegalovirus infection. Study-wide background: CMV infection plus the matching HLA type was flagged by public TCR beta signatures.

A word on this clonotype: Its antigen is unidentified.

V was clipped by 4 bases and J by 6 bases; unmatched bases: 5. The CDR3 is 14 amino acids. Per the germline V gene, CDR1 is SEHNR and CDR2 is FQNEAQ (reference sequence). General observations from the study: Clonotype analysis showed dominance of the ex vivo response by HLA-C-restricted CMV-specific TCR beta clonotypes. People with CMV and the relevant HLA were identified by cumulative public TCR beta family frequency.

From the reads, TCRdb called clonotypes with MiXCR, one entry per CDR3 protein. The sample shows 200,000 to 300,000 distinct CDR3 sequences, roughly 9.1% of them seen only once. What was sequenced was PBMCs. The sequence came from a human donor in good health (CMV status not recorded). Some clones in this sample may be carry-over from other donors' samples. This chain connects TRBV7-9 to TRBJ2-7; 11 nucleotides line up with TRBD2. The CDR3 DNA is TGTGCCAGCAGCTATAGCGGGGGGGCGTTCGAGCAGTACTTC. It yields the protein CASSYSGGAFEQYF.